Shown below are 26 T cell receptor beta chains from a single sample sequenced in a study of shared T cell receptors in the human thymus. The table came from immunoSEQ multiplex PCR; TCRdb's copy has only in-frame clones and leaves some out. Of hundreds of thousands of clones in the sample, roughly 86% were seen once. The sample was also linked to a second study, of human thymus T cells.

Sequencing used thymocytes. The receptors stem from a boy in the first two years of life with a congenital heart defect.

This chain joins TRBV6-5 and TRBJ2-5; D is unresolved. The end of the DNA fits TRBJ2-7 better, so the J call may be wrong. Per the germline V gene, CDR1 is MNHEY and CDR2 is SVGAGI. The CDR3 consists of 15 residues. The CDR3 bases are TGTGCCAGCAGTTACTCGAACTCTCTGTTCTACGAGCAGTACTTC. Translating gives CASSYSNSLFYEQYF.

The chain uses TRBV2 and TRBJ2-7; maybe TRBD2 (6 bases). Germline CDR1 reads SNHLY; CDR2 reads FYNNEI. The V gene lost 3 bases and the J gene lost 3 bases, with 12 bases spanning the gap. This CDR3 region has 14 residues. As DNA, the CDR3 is TGTGCCAGCAGTGATTGGCTAGCGTTCTACGAGCAGTACTTC. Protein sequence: CASSDWLAFYEQYF.

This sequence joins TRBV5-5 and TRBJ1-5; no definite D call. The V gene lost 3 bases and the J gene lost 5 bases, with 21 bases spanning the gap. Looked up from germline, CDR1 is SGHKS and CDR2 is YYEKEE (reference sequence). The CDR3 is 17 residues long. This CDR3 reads CASSSGVRLAGDQPQHF. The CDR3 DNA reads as TGTGCCAGCAGCTCCGGGGTAAGGTTGGCTGGCGATCAGCCCCAGCATTTT. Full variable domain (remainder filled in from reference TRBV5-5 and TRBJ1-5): DAGVTQSPTHLIKTRGQQVTLRCSPISGHKSVSWYQQVLGQGPQFIFQYYEKEERGRGNFPDRFSARQFPNYSSELNVNALLLGDSALYLCASSSGVRLAGDQPQHFGDGTRLSIL.

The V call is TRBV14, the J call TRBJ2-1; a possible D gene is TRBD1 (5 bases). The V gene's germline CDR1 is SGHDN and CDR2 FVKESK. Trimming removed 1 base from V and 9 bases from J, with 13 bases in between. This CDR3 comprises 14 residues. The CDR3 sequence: CASSQATGWGEQFF. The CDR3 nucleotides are TGTGCCAGCAGCCAAGCTACAGGCTGGGGTGAGCAGTTCTTC.

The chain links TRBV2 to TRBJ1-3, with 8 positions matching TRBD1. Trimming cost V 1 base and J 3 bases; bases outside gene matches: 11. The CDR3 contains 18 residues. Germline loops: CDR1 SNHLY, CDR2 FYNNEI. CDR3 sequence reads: CASSEGGQGRDGGNTIYF. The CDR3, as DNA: TGTGCCAGCAGTGAAGGAGGACAGGGACGGGATGGTGGAAACACCATATATTTT.

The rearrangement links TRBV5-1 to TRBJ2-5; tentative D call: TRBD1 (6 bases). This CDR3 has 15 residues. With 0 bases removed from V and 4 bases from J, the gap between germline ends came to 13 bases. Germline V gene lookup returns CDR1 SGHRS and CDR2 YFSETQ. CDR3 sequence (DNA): TGCGCCAGCAGCTTGGTCAGGGGCGGTGGAGAGACCCAGTACTTC. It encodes CASSLVRGGGETQYF.

CDR3 sequence (DNA): TGTGCCAGCAGAAGATCGGGACTGATCCTTCAAGAGACCCAGTACTTC. Its translation is CASRRSGLILQETQYF. The chain has TRBV11-1 and TRBJ2-5; a weak D match, TRBD2 (6 bases). Germline CDR1 is SGHAT and CDR2 is FQDESV (reference sequence). The V gene lost 6 bases and the J gene lost 2 bases, with 19 bases spanning the gap. The CDR3 is made up of 16 amino acids.

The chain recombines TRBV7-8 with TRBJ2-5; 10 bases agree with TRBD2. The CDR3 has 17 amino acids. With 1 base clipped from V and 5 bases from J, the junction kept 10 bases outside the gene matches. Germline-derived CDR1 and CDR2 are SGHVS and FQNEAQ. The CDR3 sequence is CASSLVSSGGTGETQYF. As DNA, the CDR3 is TGTGCCAGCAGCTTAGTTAGTAGCGGGGGGACGGGGGAGACCCAGTACTTC. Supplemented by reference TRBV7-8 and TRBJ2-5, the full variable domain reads GAGVSQSPRYKVAKRGQDVALRCDPISGHVSLFWYQQALGQGPEFLTYFQNEAQLDKSGLPSDRFFAERPEGSVSTLKIQRTQQEDSAVYLCASSLVSSGGTGETQYFGPGTRLLVL.

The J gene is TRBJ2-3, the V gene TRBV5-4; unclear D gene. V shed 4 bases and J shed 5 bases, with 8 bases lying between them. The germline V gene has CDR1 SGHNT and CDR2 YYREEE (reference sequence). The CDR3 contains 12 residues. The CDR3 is CASSPFGDTQYF. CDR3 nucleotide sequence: TGTGCCAGCAGCCCTTTCGGAGATACGCAGTATTTT.

CDR3 in amino acids: CASGLERTGLAEAFF. The CDR3 DNA reads TGTGCTAGTGGTTTGGAGAGAACAGGGTTGGCTGAAGCTTTCTTT. The J gene is TRBJ1-1, the V gene TRBV12-5, with a weak D call TRBD1 (6 bases). V dropped 1 base and J dropped 6 bases, with 15 bases sitting between them. Germline CDR1 reads LGHNT; CDR2 reads FRNRAP. The CDR3 spans 15 residues.

As DNA, the CDR3 is TGTGCCAGCAGCTTAGGAGTCGTGGAGCCCCAGCATTTT. Translation: CASSLGVVEPQHF. V and J are TRBV11-1 and TRBJ1-5, with D unclear. CDR1 is SGHAT, CDR2 FQDESV, per germline (reference sequence). The CDR3 covers 13 residues. V was pared by 1 base and J by 8 bases, with 9 bases between.

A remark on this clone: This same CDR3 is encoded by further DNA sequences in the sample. Here the CDR3 reads CASSDRAGSPLHF. CDR3 DNA sequence: TGTGCCAGCAGTGACAGGGCAGGGTCACCCCTCCACTTT. The chain joins TRBV6-4 to TRBJ1-6, with D perhaps matching TRBD1 (5 bases). The germline gives CDR1 MRHNA, CDR2 SNTAGT. The CDR3 loop spans 13 amino acids. V was pared by 2 bases and J by 10 bases, with 9 bases between.

Here the CDR3 reads CSVNPPGLNPPQNYGYTF. The CDR3 DNA is TGCAGCGTCAATCCTCCGGGACTGAACCCACCCCAGAACTATGGCTACACCTTC. The genes are TRBV29-1 and TRBJ1-2, with D tentatively TRBD1 (5 bases). V lost 6 bases and J lost 2, with 28 bases in between. The CDR3 is 18 residues long. CDR1 and CDR2 from the germline V gene are SQVTM and ANQGSEA.

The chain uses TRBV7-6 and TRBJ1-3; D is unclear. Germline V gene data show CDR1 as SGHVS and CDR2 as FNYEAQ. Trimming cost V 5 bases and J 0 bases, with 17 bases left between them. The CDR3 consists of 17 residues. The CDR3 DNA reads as TGTGCCAGCAGCGAAAACGACACGTTTAGCTCTGGAAACACCATATATTTT. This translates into CASSENDTFSSGNTIYF.

CDR3 DNA: TGTGCCACCAGCAGAGATGGGGAGGCCTCCTATGGCTACACCTTC. Translated, it gives CATSRDGEASYGYTF. The chain recombines TRBV15 with TRBJ1-2; D call uncertain. The CDR3 sequence is 15 residues long. Germline values: CDR1 LNHNV, CDR2 YYDKDF (reference sequence). The germline V and J ends were trimmed by 0 bases and 4 bases, with 12 bases remaining between them. Full variable domain (outside the CDR3, taken from reference TRBV15 and TRBJ1-2): DAMVIQNPRYQVTQFGKPVTLSCSQTLNHNVMYWYQQKSSQAPKLLFHYYDKDFNNEADTPDNFQSRRPNTSFCFLDIRSPGLGDTAMYLCATSRDGEASYGYTFGSGTRLTVV.

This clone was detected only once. The CDR3 DNA follows: TGCAGCGTTGTAGGGCAGGGGCTCTACGAGCAGTACTTC. As protein: CSVVGQGLYEQYF. The chain is built from TRBV29-1 and TRBJ2-7; D perhaps matches TRBD1 (6 bases). V was trimmed by 4 bases and J by 3 bases, leaving 13 bases between them. In germline, CDR1 is SQVTM, CDR2 ANQGSEA. The CDR3 extends over 13 amino acids.

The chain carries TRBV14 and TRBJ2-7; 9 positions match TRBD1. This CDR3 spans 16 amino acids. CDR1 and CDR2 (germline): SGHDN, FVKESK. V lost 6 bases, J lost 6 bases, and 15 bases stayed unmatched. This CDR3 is CASSPNPGTGYFEQYF. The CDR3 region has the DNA TGTGCCAGCAGTCCAAATCCCGGGACAGGGTATTTCGAGCAGTACTTC.

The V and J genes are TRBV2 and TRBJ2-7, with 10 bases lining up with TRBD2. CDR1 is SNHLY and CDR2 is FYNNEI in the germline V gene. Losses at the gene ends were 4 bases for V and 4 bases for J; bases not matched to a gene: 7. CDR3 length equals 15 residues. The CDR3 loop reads CASSVVLAGKYEQYF. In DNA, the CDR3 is TGTGCCAGCAGTGTGGTACTAGCGGGAAAATACGAGCAGTACTTC.

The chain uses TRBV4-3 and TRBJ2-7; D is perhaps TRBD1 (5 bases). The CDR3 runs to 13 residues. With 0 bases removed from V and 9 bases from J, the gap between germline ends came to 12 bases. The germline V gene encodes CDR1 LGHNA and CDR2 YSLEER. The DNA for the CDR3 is TGCGCCAGCAGCCAAGACAGGGCGGTTGGGCAGTACTTC. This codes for CASSQDRAVGQYF.

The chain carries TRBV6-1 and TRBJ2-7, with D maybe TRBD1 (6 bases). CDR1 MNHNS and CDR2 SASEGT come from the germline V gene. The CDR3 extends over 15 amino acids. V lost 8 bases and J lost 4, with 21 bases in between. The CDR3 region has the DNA TGTGCCAGCGAAGACAGGTCCCCTTGGGGTTACGAGCAGTACTTC. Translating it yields CASEDRSPWGYEQYF.

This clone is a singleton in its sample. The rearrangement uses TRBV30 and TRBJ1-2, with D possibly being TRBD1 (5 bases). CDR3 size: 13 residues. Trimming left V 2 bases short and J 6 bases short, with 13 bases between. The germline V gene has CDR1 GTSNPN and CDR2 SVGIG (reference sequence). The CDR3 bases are TGTGCCTGGAGTCAGGCCAGGGTCCATGGCTACACCTTC. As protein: CAWSQARVHGYTF.

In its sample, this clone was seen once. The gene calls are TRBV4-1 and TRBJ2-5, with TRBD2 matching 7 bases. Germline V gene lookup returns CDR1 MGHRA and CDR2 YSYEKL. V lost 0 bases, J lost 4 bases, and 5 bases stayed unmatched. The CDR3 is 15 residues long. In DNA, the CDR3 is TGCGCCAGCAGCCAAGATATGGGGGGGGGAGAGACCCAGTACTTC. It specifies CASSQDMGGGETQYF.

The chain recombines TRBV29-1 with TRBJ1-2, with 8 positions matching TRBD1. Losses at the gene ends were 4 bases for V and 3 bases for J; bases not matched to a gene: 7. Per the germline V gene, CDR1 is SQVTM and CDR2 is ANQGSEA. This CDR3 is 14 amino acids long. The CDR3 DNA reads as TGCAGCGTTGTTCGACAGGGGTGGGACTATGGCTACACCTTC. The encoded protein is CSVVRQGWDYGYTF.

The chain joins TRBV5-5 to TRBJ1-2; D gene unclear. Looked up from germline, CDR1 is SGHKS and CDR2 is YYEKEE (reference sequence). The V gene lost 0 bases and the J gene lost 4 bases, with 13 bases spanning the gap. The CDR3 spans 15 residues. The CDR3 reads CASSLGERDRYGYTF. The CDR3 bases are TGTGCCAGCAGCTTGGGGGAACGGGATCGCTATGGCTACACCTTC.

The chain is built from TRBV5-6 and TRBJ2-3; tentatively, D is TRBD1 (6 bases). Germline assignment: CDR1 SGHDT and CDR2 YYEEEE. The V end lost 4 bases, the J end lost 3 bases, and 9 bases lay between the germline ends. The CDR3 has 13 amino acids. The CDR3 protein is CASSVTGTDTQYF. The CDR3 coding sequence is TGTGCCAGCAGCGTAACAGGGACAGATACGCAGTATTTT.

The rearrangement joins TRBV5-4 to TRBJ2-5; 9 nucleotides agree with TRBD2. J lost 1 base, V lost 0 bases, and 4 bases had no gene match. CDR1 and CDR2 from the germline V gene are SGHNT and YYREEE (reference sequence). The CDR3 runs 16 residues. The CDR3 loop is CASSLVRRGGQETQYF. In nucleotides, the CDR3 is TGTGCCAGCAGCTTGGTGAGGCGGGGGGGCCAAGAGACCCAGTACTTC.